These 31 T cell receptor beta chains share one sample of origin, sequenced in a study of post-analysis software for immune sequencing data. Study findings and constraints: Included in a set of a handful of TRBV segments more frequent in patients than controls were TRBV5-6, TRBV5-1 and TRBV20-1.

Their recognized antigens are unknown. cDNA libraries of TCR beta carried unique molecular identifiers. TCRdb redid the calling of the PCR reads with MiXCR, one entry per CDR3 protein. The table lists 430,000 or so distinct CDR3 sequences, about 39% of them singletons. Sequenced: blood. The receptors derive from a girl aged 2-10 years with multiple sclerosis.

This clonotype has a handful of counts. The chain has TRBV10-3 and TRBJ1-2; 9 bases align to TRBD1. This CDR3 is 15 amino acids long. CDR1 and CDR2 (germline): ENHRY, SYGVKD. J gave up 4 bases and V 5 bases, and 8 bases lay outside the gene matches. CDR3 sequence: CAISPGQGTLYGYTF. The CDR3 nucleotides read TGTGCCATCAGTCCCGGACAGGGGACACTCTATGGCTACACCTTC.

This chain uses TRBV4-1 with TRBJ1-1, with D perhaps matching TRBD1 (5 bases). The germline V gene encodes CDR1 MGHRA and CDR2 YSYEKL. This CDR3 region has 19 residues. The V end lost 5 bases, the J end lost 1 base, and 26 bases lay between the germline ends. The CDR3 spells CASSSRATALLIGNTEAFF. CDR3 in DNA: TGCGCCAGCAGCTCCCGGGCGACAGCTCTTCTTATCGGGAACACTGAAGCTTTCTTT.

The genes are TRBV15 and TRBJ2-3; 8 nucleotides align to TRBD1. The V and J ends lost 0 bases and 4 bases, in that order; junction bases with no gene match: 9. Germline V CDR1 and CDR2: LNHNV, YYDKDF (reference sequence). The CDR3 contains 17 residues. CDR3 DNA: TGTGCCACCAGCAGAGATACAGGGCCAGGGGGCGCAGATACGCAGTATTTT. Its translation is CATSRDTGPGGADTQYF. Combining the CDR3 with reference TRBV15 and TRBJ2-3 gives the whole variable domain DAMVIQNPRYQVTQFGKPVTLSCSQTLNHNVMYWYQQKSSQAPKLLFHYYDKDFNNEADTPDNFQSRRPNTSFCFLDIRSPGLGDTAMYLCATSRDTGPGGADTQYFGPGTRLTVL.

Turning to this clonotype: One end of the junction is discordant with germline, which a read error may explain. The chain uses TRBV12-3 or TRBV12-4 and TRBJ2-3; 11 nucleotides match TRBD2. There are 15 residues in the CDR3. This CDR3 reads CASSFTSGRSDAQYF. In DNA, the CDR3 is TGTGCCAGCAGTTTCACTAGCGGGAGATCAGATGCGCAGTATTTT.

This clonotype was observed a few times. The V call is TRBV28, the J call TRBJ2-6; D not certain. Germline CDR1 MDHEN, CDR2 SYDVKM. This CDR3 is built from 13 residues. The germline V and J ends were trimmed by 8 bases and 0 bases, with 5 bases remaining between them. For the CDR3, the DNA is TGTGCCAGCCTCGACTCTGGGGCCAACGTCCTGACTTTC. It translates to CASLDSGANVLTF.

This clonotype appeared a few times. The CDR3 sequence: CASSPPGPDNNEQFF. The CDR3 DNA sequence: TGTGCCAGCAGCCCGCCGGGACCTGATAACAATGAGCAGTTCTTC. V and J are TRBV13 and TRBJ2-1; D possibly uses TRBD1 or TRBD2 (5 bases each). This CDR3 has 15 amino acids. Trimming removed 5 bases at V and 5 bases at J, with 16 bases between. Germline V gene lookup returns CDR1 PRHDT and CDR2 FYEKMQ (reference sequence).

This clonotype was counted a few times. This chain connects TRBV10-3 to TRBJ2-3; 7 positions agree with TRBD2. Germline trimming cut 2 bases from V and 3 bases from J; bases unmatched to any gene: 8. CDR1 is ENHRY, CDR2 SYGVKD, per germline. The CDR3 has 16 amino acids. The DNA for the CDR3 is TGTGCCATCAGTGAGGCTAGCGGTGCGGGAACAGATACGCAGTATTTT. Its translation is CAISEASGAGTDTQYF.

The chain carries TRBV6-6 and TRBJ2-4; TRBD1 is a possible D gene (7 bases). The J call may be in error: the DNA end matches TRBJ2-7 better. The CDR3 length is 12 residues. Per the germline V gene, CDR1 is MNHNY and CDR2 is SVGAGI (reference sequence). CDR3 loop: CASRSRGDEQYF. The CDR3 nucleotides are TGTGCCAGCAGGTCCAGGGGGGACGAGCAGTACTTC.

The chain recombines TRBV5-5 with TRBJ2-3, with TRBD2 matching 9 bases. CDR3 length: 17 residues. Germline-derived CDR1 and CDR2 are SGHKS and YYEKEE (reference sequence). V gave up 6 bases and J gave up 1 base; unmatched junction bases: 12. The CDR3 region has the DNA TGTGCCAGCACAACGCAAATAGCGGGAGTGGGCACAGATACGCAGTATTTT. This translates into CASTTQIAGVGTDTQYF.

V usage is TRBV5-5 and J usage is TRBJ2-5; TRBD1 is a possible D gene (9 bases). This CDR3 comprises 16 residues. From germline, CDR1 is SGHKS and CDR2 YYEKEE (reference sequence). Trimming removed 4 bases from V and 5 bases from J, with 21 bases in between. The CDR3 nucleotides read TGTGCCAGCAGCCGGGAGGGGACAGGGCCAACGGAGACCCAGTACTTC. It specifies CASSREGTGPTETQYF. Variable domain in full (rest from reference TRBV5-5 and TRBJ2-5): DAGVTQSPTHLIKTRGQQVTLRCSPISGHKSVSWYQQVLGQGPQFIFQYYEKEERGRGNFPDRFSARQFPNYSSELNVNALLLGDSALYLCASSREGTGPTETQYFGPGTRLLVL.

CDR3: CASRADGYSNQPQHF. DNA for the CDR3: TGCGCCAGCAGAGCCGACGGCTATAGCAATCAGCCCCAGCATTTT. The chain carries TRBV5-1 and TRBJ1-5; D remains ambiguous. Germline CDR1 and CDR2: SGHRS and YFSETQ. This CDR3 spans 15 amino acids. V shed 5 bases and J shed 0 bases, with 12 bases lying between them.

CDR3 coding DNA: TGCAGCGGACAGGACTCCTACGAGCAGTACTTC. Protein product: CSGQDSYEQYF. The chain has TRBV29-1 and TRBJ2-7; D may be TRBD1 (6 bases). The CDR3 length is 11 residues. Trimming shortened V by 7 bases and J by 0 bases, and 7 bases separated the two germline ends. From germline, CDR1 is SQVTM and CDR2 ANQGSEA.

This clonotype was found a few times. This chain links TRBV5-1 with TRBJ2-5; 13 nucleotides agree with TRBD2. This CDR3 region has 17 residues. Trimming removed 1 base from V and 2 bases from J; junction bases left unmatched: 5. Germline loops: CDR1 SGHRS, CDR2 YFSETQ. Here the CDR3 reads CASSLTGTSGVQETQYF. In DNA form, the CDR3 reads TGCGCCAGCAGCTTGACCGGGACTAGCGGGGTTCAAGAGACCCAGTACTTC.

A word on this clonotype: Given the absence of the conserved phenylalanine or tryptophan at the CDR3 end, a read error is likely. The chain carries TRBV12-3 or TRBV12-4 and TRBJ2-7; weak D call: TRBD2 (6 bases). Trimming shortened V by 11 bases and J by 9 bases, and 20 bases separated the two germline ends. The CDR3 is 12 residues long. This CDR3 is CAGRPSVHGQYL. DNA for the CDR3: TGTGCCGGGAGACCTAGCGTACACGGGCAGTACTTG.

The rearrangement joins TRBV28 to TRBJ2-7; 9 nucleotides match TRBD1. The CDR3 covers 17 residues. The J segment lost 4 bases and the V segment lost 5 bases, leaving 15 bases of the junction unmatched. Germline values: CDR1 MDHEN, CDR2 SYDVKM. CDR3 nucleotide sequence: TGTGCCAGCAGTCAACGGGCCCGGACAGGGGATGGATACGAGCAGTACTTC. Its protein product is CASSQRARTGDGYEQYF. The full variable domain, its missing parts supplied by reference TRBV28 and TRBJ2-7, is DVKVTQSSRYLVKRTGEKVFLECVQDMDHENMFWYRQDPGLGLRLIYFSYDVKMKEKGDIPEGYSVSREKKERFSLILESASTNQTSMYLCASSQRARTGDGYEQYFGPGTRLTVT.

The sample holds a few counts of this clonotype. For the CDR3, the DNA is TGTGCCAGCAGTCCTCCGGGACAAGGGGGTTCACCCCTCCACTTT. This translates into CASSPPGQGGSPLHF. The V call is TRBV6-6, the J call TRBJ1-6; D might be TRBD1 (6 bases). The CDR3 is made up of 15 amino acids. The V and J ends lost 5 bases and 9 bases respectively, with 17 bases between them. Germline CDR1 MNHNY, CDR2 SVGAGI (reference sequence).

This clonotype was seen more than once but under ten times. This chain connects TRBV6-1 to TRBJ2-7; D is ambiguous. V lost 6 bases and J lost 2, with 17 bases in between. The CDR3 loop spans 15 amino acids. Per the germline V gene, CDR1 is MNHNS and CDR2 is SASEGT. The CDR3 nucleotides are TGTGCCAGCAGCCCGTTGGATGAGGTAGCCTACGAGCAGTACTTC. Protein: CASSPLDEVAYEQYF.

The genes are TRBV4-1 and TRBJ1-2, with D perhaps matching TRBD1 (5 bases). The CDR3 loop spans 14 amino acids. Germline-derived CDR1 and CDR2 are MGHRA and YSYEKL. V lost 3 bases and J 8 bases, leaving 16 bases between the germline ends. The DNA of the CDR3 is TGCGCCAGCAGCCAGGGGGTCCCCTCGGGAGGCTACACCTTC. Translation: CASSQGVPSGGYTF.

The chain recombines TRBV2 with TRBJ2-5; possibly TRBD1 for D (5 bases). In germline, CDR1 is SNHLY, CDR2 FYNNEI. V was cut by 3 bases and J by 5 bases, with 19 bases left in between. This CDR3 has 16 amino acids. This chain's CDR3 is CASSDFYQGASETQYF. CDR3 nucleotide sequence: TGTGCCAGCAGTGATTTTTATCAGGGCGCATCGGAGACCCAGTACTTC.

V and J are TRBV13 and TRBJ2-7, with D possibly TRBD1 on 6 matching bases. The length of the CDR3 is 15 residues. The V gene's germline CDR1 is PRHDT and CDR2 FYEKMQ (reference sequence). V gave up 1 base and J gave up 1 base, with 11 bases separating them. For the CDR3, the DNA is TGTGCCAGCAGCTTAGAGGGGGACCTATCCTACGAGCAGTACTTC. It is translated as CASSLEGDLSYEQYF.

This clonotype has a handful of counts. The chain links TRBV12-3 or TRBV12-4 to TRBJ1-2; no clear D. The CDR3 is 13 amino acids. V was cut by 7 bases and J by 2 bases, with 11 bases left in between. The CDR3 nucleotides read TGTGCCAGCAACCCGGGAGTCAACTATGGCTACACCTTC. Protein: CASNPGVNYGYTF.

The V and J genes are TRBV18 and TRBJ1-4, with 7 nucleotides matching TRBD1. With V trimmed by 4 bases and J by 0 bases, 5 bases remained unmatched. CDR3 length: 16 amino acids. Germline CDR1 is KGHSH and CDR2 is LQKENI. This CDR3 reads CASSRGQPATNEKLFF. DNA of the CDR3: TGTGCCAGCTCACGGGGACAGCCAGCAACTAATGAAAAACTGTTTTTT.

In regard to this clonotype: A read error may be the cause here, since a much bigger clone is one base away. The chain joins TRBV7-2 to TRBJ1-1, with 8 bases identical to TRBD1. This CDR3 is 14 amino acids long. Germline CDR1 reads SGHTA; CDR2 reads FQGNSA. The J segment lost 3 bases and the V segment lost 3 bases, leaving 3 bases of the junction unmatched. The CDR3 reads CASSFGQGDTEAFF. The CDR3 nucleotides are TGTGCCAGCAGCTTCGGACAGGGAGACACTGAAGCTTTCTTT.

V is TRBV2 and J is TRBJ2-6; the match to TRBD1 covers 8 bases. This CDR3 region has 17 residues. V dropped 5 bases and J dropped 0; count of bases not matched to a gene: 6. Per the germline V gene, CDR1 is SNHLY and CDR2 is FYNNEI. The CDR3 here is CASSPGQGFSGANVLTF. The DNA of the CDR3 is TGTGCCAGCAGTCCTGGACAGGGATTCTCTGGGGCCAACGTCCTGACTTTC. Complete variable domain (other parts from reference TRBV2 and TRBJ2-6): EPEVTQTPSHQVTQMGQEVILRCVPISNHLYFYWYRQILGQKVEFLVSFYNNEISEKSEIFDDQFSVERPDGSNFTLKIRSTKLEDSAMYFCASSPGQGFSGANVLTFGAGSRLTVL.

This chain uses TRBV12-3 or TRBV12-4 with TRBJ2-4; D might be TRBD1 or TRBD2, each matching 5 bases. This CDR3 spans 15 amino acids. Trimming took 3 bases from V and 1 from J, leaving 10 bases between them. The CDR3 DNA reads TGTGCCAGCAGTTTGGGGGTCTTTGCCAAAAACATTCAGTACTTC. Protein: CASSLGVFAKNIQYF.

The chain employs TRBV20-1 and TRBJ1-2, with D perhaps matching TRBD1 (6 bases). CDR3 length: 14 amino acids. CDR1 DFQATT and CDR2 SNEGSKA come from the germline V gene (reference sequence). The ends were cut back, 0 bases at V and 3 bases at J, with 11 bases in the middle. This CDR3 is CSARDGRGDYGYTF. The CDR3 DNA sequence: TGCAGTGCTAGAGACGGGAGGGGGGACTATGGCTACACCTTC.

The chain joins TRBV7-2 to TRBJ1-2; 11 bases are a match to TRBD1. The CDR3 runs to 16 residues. V dropped 0 bases and J dropped 7; count of bases not matched to a gene: 7. CDR1 SGHTA and CDR2 FQGNSA come from the germline V gene. Written as DNA, the CDR3 is TGTGCCAGCAGCTTAGCCCCCGGGACAGGGGGAATTGGCTACACCTTC. Protein sequence: CASSLAPGTGGIGYTF.

The chain has TRBV28 and TRBJ2-2; D is ambiguous. The length of the CDR3 is 12 residues. Germline V gene data show CDR1 as MDHEN and CDR2 as SYDVKM. Trimming removed 5 bases at V and 5 bases at J, with 6 bases between. The CDR3 DNA follows: TGTGCCAGCAGTACTTTTACCGGGGAGCTGTTTTTT. It codes for CASSTFTGELFF.

The table lists this clonotype with a few counts. The V and J genes are TRBV11-1 and TRBJ2-3; 7 bases are a match to TRBD2. The CDR3 runs to 16 residues. V trimming: 5 bases; J trimming: 3 bases; junction bases outside the gene matches: 11. The germline V gene encodes CDR1 SGHAT and CDR2 FQDESV (reference sequence). CDR3 sequence reads: CASSLRPAGVTDTQYF. The CDR3 DNA sequence: TGTGCCAGCAGCCTCCGACCGGCGGGGGTTACAGATACGCAGTATTTT.

The CDR3 coding sequence is TGTGCCACCAGCAGAGAAGGCAGGAGGAGGGGTGAGCAGTTCTTC. Translated: CATSREGRRRGEQFF. The chain combines TRBV15 with TRBJ2-1, with D perhaps matching TRBD2 (6 bases). The CDR3 extends over 15 amino acids. The germline CDR1 and CDR2 sequences are LNHNV and YYDKDF (reference sequence). Trimming removed 0 bases from V and 9 bases from J, with 15 bases in between.

This sequence joins TRBV12-3 or TRBV12-4 and TRBJ1-5, with a tentative D call TRBD1 (5 bases). CDR3 length: 13 amino acids. Deletions cut 1 base from V and 11 bases from J, with 12 bases between. In nucleotides, the CDR3 is TGTGCCAGCAGTTTAGGGGACGGCTCGGCCCAGCATTTT. This gives the protein CASSLGDGSAQHF.